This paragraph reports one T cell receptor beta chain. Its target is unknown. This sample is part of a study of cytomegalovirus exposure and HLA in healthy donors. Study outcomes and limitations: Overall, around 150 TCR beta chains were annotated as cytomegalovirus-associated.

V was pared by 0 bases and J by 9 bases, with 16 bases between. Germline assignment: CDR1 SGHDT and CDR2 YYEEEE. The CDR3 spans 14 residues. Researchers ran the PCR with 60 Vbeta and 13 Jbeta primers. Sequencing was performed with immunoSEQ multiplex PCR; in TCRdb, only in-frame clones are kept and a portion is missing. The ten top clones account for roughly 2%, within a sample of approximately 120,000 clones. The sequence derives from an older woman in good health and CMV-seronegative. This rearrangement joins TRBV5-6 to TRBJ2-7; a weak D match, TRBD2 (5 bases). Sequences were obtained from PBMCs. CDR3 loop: CASSLGGITTGQYF. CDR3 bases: TGTGCCAGCAGCTTGGGAGGGATCACTACGGGGCAGTACTTC.